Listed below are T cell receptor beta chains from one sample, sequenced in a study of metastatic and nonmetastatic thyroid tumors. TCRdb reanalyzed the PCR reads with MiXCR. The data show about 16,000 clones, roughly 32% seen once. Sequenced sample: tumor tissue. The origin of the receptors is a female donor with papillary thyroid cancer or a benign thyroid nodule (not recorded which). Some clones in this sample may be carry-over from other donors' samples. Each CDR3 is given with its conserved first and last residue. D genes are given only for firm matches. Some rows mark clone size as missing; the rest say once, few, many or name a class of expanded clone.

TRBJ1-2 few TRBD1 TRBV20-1 TGCAGTGCGGATACCGCGACAGGGCCTATTAGCTACACCTTC CSADTATGPISYTF
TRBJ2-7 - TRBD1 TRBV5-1 TGCGCCAGCAGCCGGGGACAGTCTTTGGCCGACGAGCAGTACTTC CASSRGQSLADEQYF
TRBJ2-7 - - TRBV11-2 TGTGCCAGCAGCCGGTCCTTTGTGGGAAGTGTAGGCGAGCAGTACTTC CASSRSFVGSVGEQYF
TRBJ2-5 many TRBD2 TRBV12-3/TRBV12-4 TGTGCCAGCAACGTAGCGGGGGGGGGGGAGACCCAGTACTTC CASNVAGGGETQYF
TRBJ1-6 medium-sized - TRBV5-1 TGCGCCAGCAGCTTGGGTGGAGGGGGAAATAATTCACCCCTCCACTTT CASSLGGGGNNSPLHF
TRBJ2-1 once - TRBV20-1 TGCAGTGGAGACAGCTCCTACAATGAGCAGTTCTTC CSGDSSYNEQFF
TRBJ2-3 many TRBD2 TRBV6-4 TGTGCCAGCAGTGAGGGACTAGGATCAGATACGCAGTATTTT CASSEGLGSDTQYF
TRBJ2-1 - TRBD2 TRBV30 TGTGCCTGGAGTGGGAGCGGGGGGGAGGTTGAGCAGTTCTTC CAWSGSGGEVEQFF
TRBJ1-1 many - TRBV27 TGTACCAGCAGAACCAGCGGGGGTAACACTGAAGCTTTCTTT CTSRTSGGNTEAFF
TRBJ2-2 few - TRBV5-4 TGTGCCAGCAGCTTGGTCGCGAACACCGGGGAGCTGTTTTTT CASSLVANTGELFF
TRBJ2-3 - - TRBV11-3 TGTGCCAGCAGCTTACGGCAGGGGGGGGTAGATACGCAGTATTTT CASSLRQGGVDTQYF
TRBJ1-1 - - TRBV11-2 TGTGCCAGCAGCTTAGGCCCACGTTTCACAAACACTGAAGCTTTCTTT CASSLGPRFTNTEAFF
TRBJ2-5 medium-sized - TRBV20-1 TGCAGTGCTACACCGGGCTCCCTTATGGAGACCCAGTACTTC CSATPGSLMETQYF
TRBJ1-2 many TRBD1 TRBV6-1 TGTGCCAGCACCCGAACAGGGGGCGGAGATGGCTACACCTTC CASTRTGGGDGYTF
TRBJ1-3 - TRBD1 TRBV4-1 TGCGCCAGCAGCCACTTTGGGACAGGGGTCGTCACCATATATTTT CASSHFGTGVVTIYF
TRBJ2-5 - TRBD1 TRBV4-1 TGCGCCAGCAGCCGCGCGACAGGGATCCGAGAGACCCAGTACTTC CASSRATGIRETQYF
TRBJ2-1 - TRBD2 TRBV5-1 TGCGCCAGCAGAACTAGCGGGAGTCAAGCAAATGAGCAGTTCTTC CASRTSGSQANEQFF
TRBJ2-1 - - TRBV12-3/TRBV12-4 TGTGCCAGCAGTTTAAACAAGTACAATGAGCAGTTCTTC CASSLNKYNEQFF
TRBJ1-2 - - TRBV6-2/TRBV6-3 TGTGCCAGCAGTTACCGGGGGCCCTTCGGCTACACCTTC CASSYRGPFGYTF
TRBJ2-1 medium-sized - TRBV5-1 TGCGCCAGCAGCCCGGGACCAGAGACCTACAATGAGCAGTTCTTC CASSPGPETYNEQFF
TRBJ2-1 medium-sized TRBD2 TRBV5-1 TGCGCCAGCAGCTCCTTAGCGGGGGGTCCCAATGAGCAGTTCTTC CASSSLAGGPNEQFF
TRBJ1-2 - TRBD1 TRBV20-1 TGCAGTGCTAGAGCTACCAACAGGGGAATTATAGGCCCAAACTATGGCTACACCTTC CSARATNRGIIGPNYGYTF
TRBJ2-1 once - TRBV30 TGTGCCTGGAGTGGGACCTACAATGAGCAGTTCTTC CAWSGTYNEQFF
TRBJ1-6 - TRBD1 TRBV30 TGTGCCTGGAGTGAGGGACAGGGGATTTCACCCCTCCACTTT CAWSEGQGISPLHF
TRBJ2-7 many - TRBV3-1 TGTGCCAGCAGCCAAGTTCCAGTCTCCTACGAGCAGTACTTC CASSQVPVSYEQYF
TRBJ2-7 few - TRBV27 TGTGCCAGCAGTTTAGGCCCCCTCTACGAGCAGTACTTC CASSLGPLYEQYF
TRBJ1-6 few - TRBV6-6 TGTGCCAGCAGTTATTTAGGGCGCGGGACTAGTAATTCACCCCTCCACTTT CASSYLGRGTSNSPLHF
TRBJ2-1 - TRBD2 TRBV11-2 TGTGCCAGTAGCCCTGGGACTAGCGACTACAATGAGCAGTTCTTC CASSPGTSDYNEQFF
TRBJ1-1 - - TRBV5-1 TGCGCCAGCAGCTTGGCACTGAACACTGAAGCTTCCTTT CASSLALNTEASF
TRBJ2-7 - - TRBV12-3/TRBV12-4 TGTGCCAGCAGCCACAACCTAGCGTATAAAGCCTACGAGCAGTACTTC CASSHNLAYKAYEQYF
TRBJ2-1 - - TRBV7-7 TGTGCCAGCAGCTTAGAGCGTGGGTGCCCTCCGTTCTTC CASSLERGCPPFF
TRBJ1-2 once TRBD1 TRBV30 TGTGCCTTCTCCGGCACCGGACAGGGGGCGCAATCCTATGGCTACACCTTC CAFSGTGQGAQSYGYTF
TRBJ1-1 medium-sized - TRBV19 TGTGCCAGTAGTATGGCCCCGAACACTGAAGCTTTCTTT CASSMAPNTEAFF
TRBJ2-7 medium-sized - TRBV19 TGTGCCAGTAGTATTGAGTACGGTTACGAGCAGTACTTC CASSIEYGYEQYF
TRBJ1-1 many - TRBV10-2 TGCGCCAGCGGATCCCCCCACTCGAACACTGAAGCTTTCTTT CASGSPHSNTEAFF
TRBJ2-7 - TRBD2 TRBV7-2 TGTGCCAGCAGCTTAGCGAGCGGGAACTACGAGCAGTACTTC CASSLASGNYEQYF
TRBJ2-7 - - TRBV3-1 TGTGCCAGCAGCCAAGACGACAGTGCGTACGAGCAGTACTTC CASSQDDSAYEQYF
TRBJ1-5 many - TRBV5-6 TGTGCCCCCGCGGGGGATAGCAATCAGCCCCAGCATTTT CAPAGDSNQPQHF
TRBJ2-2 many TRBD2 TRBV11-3 TGTGCCAGCAGCTCCGGGGGGACGACCGGGGAGCTGTTTTTT CASSSGGTTGELFF
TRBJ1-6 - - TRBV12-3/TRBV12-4 TGTGCCAGCAGTTTGGGCAGGAATTCACCCCTCCACTTT CASSLGRNSPLHF
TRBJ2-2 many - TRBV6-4 TGTGCCAGCACCCTGGACACGGACACCGGGGAGCTGTTTTTT CASTLDTDTGELFF
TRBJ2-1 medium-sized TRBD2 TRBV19 TGTGCCAGTACGCATAGGACTAGCGGGGCTCAGGGTTACAATGAGCAGTTCTTC CASTHRTSGAQGYNEQFF
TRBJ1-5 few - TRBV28 TGTGCCAGCAGTTTAGCCAGGGGCCAATATAGCAATCAGCCCCAGCATTTT CASSLARGQYSNQPQHF
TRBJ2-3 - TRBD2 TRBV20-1 TGCAGTGCTAGAAATATAGCGGGAGATTCAGATACGCAGTATTTT CSARNIAGDSDTQYF